The sequence of this T cell receptor beta chain was determined in a study of blood T cell repertoires in COVID-19. Looking at the study overall: The United States, Italy and Spain were the sources of the acute and convalescent COVID-19 samples.

CDR1 is DFQATT and CDR2 is SNEGSKA in the germline V gene (reference sequence). J gave up 2 bases and V 3 bases, and 4 bases lay outside the gene matches. CDR3 length: 13 residues. This clone was detected only a few times. Libraries were prepared by immunoSEQ multiplex PCR; TCRdb keeps only in-frame clonotypes and omits some of them. The sample yields 150,000 to 200,000 clones, 60% to 80% seen once. The rearrangement links TRBV20-1 to TRBJ2-7; 7 bases are shared with TRBD1. The sequence came from a man aged 60 to 69 who had been exposed to COVID-19. The source material was PBMCs or T cells enriched from blood (not recorded which). CDR3 coding DNA: TGCAGTGCTAGTCAGGGGGAACCCTACGAGCAGTACTTC. It specifies CSASQGEPYEQYF.